Below, 17 T cell receptor beta chains from the same sample are listed, as sequenced in a study of T cell responses to AZD1222 COVID-19 vaccine. Method: immunoSEQ multiplex PCR; TCRdb's copy keeps in-frame clones and lacks some. The table records 180,000 or so clones, about nine tenths of them present only once. The input for sequencing was peripheral blood, taken 28 days after the second AZD1222 dose. These receptor sequences come from an adult who received the AZD1222 COVID-19 vaccine.

This sequence joins TRBV7-9 and TRBJ1-6; no firm D call. Looked up from germline, CDR1 is SEHNR and CDR2 is FQNEAQ (reference sequence). This CDR3 is built from 13 residues. The V gene lost 5 bases and the J gene lost 10 bases, with 12 bases spanning the gap. CDR3 bases: TGTGCCAGCAGCCCGACCAAGGACTCACCCCTCCACTTT. Its protein product is CASSPTKDSPLHF. The whole variable domain, filled in from reference TRBV7-9 and TRBJ1-6, reads DTGVSQNPRHKITKRGQNVTFRCDPISEHNRLYWYRQTLGQGPEFLTYFQNEAQLEKSRLLSDRFSAERPKGSFSTLEIQRTEQGDSAMYLCASSPTKDSPLHFGNGTRLTVT.

J is TRBJ1-2 and V is TRBV4-1, with D uncertain. The germline V and J ends were trimmed by 0 bases and 4 bases, with 15 bases remaining between them. The CDR3 consists of 16 residues. Germline loops: CDR1 MGHRA, CDR2 YSYEKL. The CDR3 protein is CASSQDTARAFYGYTF. The CDR3 coding sequence is TGCGCCAGCAGCCAAGACACAGCAAGGGCTTTCTATGGCTACACCTTC.

The V and J genes are TRBV19 and TRBJ2-6, with D tentatively TRBD2 (5 bases). The V and J ends lost 3 bases and 0 bases respectively, with 12 bases between them. The CDR3 spans 17 residues. Germline CDR1 reads LNHDA; CDR2 reads SQIVND (reference sequence). CDR3 amino acids: CASSIPGSISGANVLTF. The CDR3 bases are TGTGCCAGTAGTATTCCGGGGTCCATCTCTGGGGCCAACGTCCTGACTTTC.

This sequence joins TRBV5-1 and TRBJ2-4; 10 nucleotides align to TRBD1. The CDR3 is made up of 14 amino acids. Germline trimming cut 6 bases from V and 4 bases from J; bases unmatched to any gene: 4. The germline gives CDR1 SGHRS, CDR2 YFSETQ. The CDR3 nucleotides are TGCGCCAGCAAGAGGACAGGGGGGAAAAACATTCAGTACTTC. Translating it yields CASKRTGGKNIQYF.

The chain combines TRBV19 with TRBJ1-5, with D uncertain. CDR3 size: 12 residues. Per the germline V gene, CDR1 is LNHDA and CDR2 is SQIVND (reference sequence). Trimming cost V 6 bases and J 3 bases, with 6 bases left between them. CDR3 in DNA: TGTGCCAGTAGGACCTACAATCAGCCCCAGCATTTT. Translation gives CASRTYNQPQHF.

The chain combines TRBV19 with TRBJ2-3; maybe TRBD2 (5 bases). This CDR3 has 15 residues. Germline CDR1 LNHDA, CDR2 SQIVND (reference sequence). The V end lost 3 bases, the J end lost 1 base, and 11 bases lay between the germline ends. The CDR3 here is CASSMDLGGTDTQYF. The DNA of the CDR3 is TGTGCCAGTAGTATGGACTTAGGCGGCACAGATACGCAGTATTTT.

The chain links TRBV11-1 to TRBJ1-4, with D perhaps matching TRBD1 (5 bases). Trimming removed 5 bases from V and 7 bases from J, with 14 bases in between. Germline assignment: CDR1 SGHAT and CDR2 FQDESV (reference sequence). This CDR3 has 14 residues. CDR3: CASSRGLYGEKLFF. The CDR3 DNA follows: TGTGCCAGCAGCCGGGGGTTATATGGTGAAAAACTGTTTTTT.

The rearrangement uses TRBV7-9 and TRBJ1-4, with D hard to call. CDR1 and CDR2 from the germline V gene are SEHNR and FQNEAQ (reference sequence). This CDR3 contains 13 residues. With 3 bases removed from V and 9 bases from J, the gap between germline ends came to 11 bases. The DNA for the CDR3 is TGTGCCAGCAGCTTGCCCGGAGGACAAAAACTGTTTTTT. It yields the protein CASSLPGGQKLFF.

The chain joins TRBV6-5 to TRBJ2-7; 10 nucleotides agree with TRBD1. The germline V gene encodes CDR1 MNHEY and CDR2 SVGAGI. The CDR3 covers 15 residues. Germline trimming cut 0 bases from V and 7 bases from J; bases unmatched to any gene: 6. The CDR3 region is CASSYSGTGDYEQYF. For the CDR3, the DNA is TGTGCCAGCAGTTACTCGGGGACAGGGGATTATGAGCAGTACTTC.

The gene calls are TRBV19 and TRBJ2-1, with a weak D call TRBD2 (6 bases). Germline V gene lookup returns CDR1 LNHDA and CDR2 SQIVND (reference sequence). V lost 5 bases and J lost 7, with 15 bases in between. The CDR3 is 14 residues long. CDR3 nucleotide sequence: TGTGCCAGTAGTCCCGGAGGGTTCGGGAATGAGCAGTTCTTC. Translating gives CASSPGGFGNEQFF.

The V and J genes are TRBV5-4 and TRBJ2-6, with 7 bases aligning to TRBD2. The ends lost 3 bases at V and 2 bases at J; junction bases unmatched: 2. This CDR3 has 15 amino acids. Germline CDR1 SGHNT, CDR2 YYREEE (reference sequence). CDR3 amino acids: CASSYGGAGANVLTF. As DNA, the CDR3 is TGTGCCAGCAGCTATGGGGGGGCTGGGGCCAACGTCCTGACTTTC.

This clone was seen just once. The J gene is TRBJ1-4, the V gene TRBV14; D remains ambiguous. Trimming removed 1 base at V and 11 bases at J, with 11 bases between. The CDR3 spans 13 residues. Germline assignment: CDR1 SGHDN and CDR2 FVKESK. As DNA, the CDR3 is TGTGCCAGCAGCCAAGGACCGAATGCGAAACTGTTTTTT. This sequence encodes CASSQGPNAKLFF.

The chain links TRBV2 to TRBJ1-6, with 8 nucleotides matching TRBD1. The germline gives CDR1 SNHLY, CDR2 FYNNEI. The CDR3 extends over 14 amino acids. The J segment lost 10 bases and the V segment lost 4 bases, leaving 6 bases of the junction unmatched. The CDR3 DNA reads TGTGCCAGCAGTGTAAGGACAGGGACCTCACCCCTCCACTTT. It specifies CASSVRTGTSPLHF.

V is TRBV4-2 and J is TRBJ2-2; D is possibly TRBD1 (5 bases). Germline V gene sequence: CDR1 LGHNA, CDR2 YNFKEQ. Trimming left V 1 base short and J 6 bases short, with 12 bases between. The CDR3 sequence is 15 residues long. CDR3 in DNA: TGTGCCAGCAGCCAAGCAGGGTTTGTTGCCGGGGAGCTGTTTTTT. Its protein product is CASSQAGFVAGELFF.

J is TRBJ1-1 and V is TRBV28; 10 bases agree with TRBD1. CDR1 and CDR2 (germline): MDHEN, SYDVKM. Losses at the gene ends were 5 bases for V and 11 bases for J; bases not matched to a gene: 11. The CDR3 extends over 14 amino acids. Here the CDR3 DNA reads TGTGCCAGCAGTACGGGACAGGGGCGCGCGGGGGCTTTCTTT. It specifies CASSTGQGRAGAFF. The full variable domain, with the rest looked up from reference TRBV28 and TRBJ1-1, is DVKVTQSSRYLVKRTGEKVFLECVQDMDHENMFWYRQDPGLGLRLIYFSYDVKMKEKGDIPEGYSVSREKKERFSLILESASTNQTSMYLCASSTGQGRAGAFFGQGTRLTVV.

V gene TRBV10-3 combines with J gene TRBJ1-6; TRBD1 might be the D (6 bases). With 2 bases removed from V and 4 bases from J, the gap between germline ends came to 12 bases. CDR1 and CDR2 (germline): ENHRY, SYGVKD. The CDR3 spans 16 residues. CDR3 sequence reads: CAISERGDGYNSPLHF. The CDR3 region has the DNA TGTGCCATCAGTGAGAGGGGGGACGGATATAATTCACCCCTCCACTTT.

This clone was found once. This chain links TRBV5-1 with TRBJ1-1, with unresolved D. CDR3 length: 14 residues. V was cut by 2 bases and J by 1 base, with 9 bases left in between. Per the germline V gene, CDR1 is SGHRS and CDR2 is YFSETQ. The CDR3 DNA is TGCGCCAGCAGCTTCCCCGGGGAGAACACTGAAGCTTTCTTT. It specifies CASSFPGENTEAFF.